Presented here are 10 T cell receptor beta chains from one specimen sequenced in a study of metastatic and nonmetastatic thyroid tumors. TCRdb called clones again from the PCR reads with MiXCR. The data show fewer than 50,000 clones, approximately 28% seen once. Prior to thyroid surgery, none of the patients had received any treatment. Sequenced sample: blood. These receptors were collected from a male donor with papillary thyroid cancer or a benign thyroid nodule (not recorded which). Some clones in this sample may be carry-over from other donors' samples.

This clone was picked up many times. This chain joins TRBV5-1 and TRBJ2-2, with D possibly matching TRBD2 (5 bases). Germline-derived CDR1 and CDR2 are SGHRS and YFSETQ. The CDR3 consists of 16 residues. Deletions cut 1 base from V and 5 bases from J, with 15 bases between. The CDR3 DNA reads TGCGCCAGCAGCTTGAATCCGGGGTTAAAAACCGGGGAGCTGTTTTTT. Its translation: CASSLNPGLKTGELFF.

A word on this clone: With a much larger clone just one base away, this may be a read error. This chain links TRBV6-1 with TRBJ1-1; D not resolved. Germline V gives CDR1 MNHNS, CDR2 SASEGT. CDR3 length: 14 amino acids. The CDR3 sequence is CASSSGRMNAEAFF. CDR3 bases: TGTGCCAGCAGTTCTGGGAGAATGAACGCTGAAGCTTTCTTT.

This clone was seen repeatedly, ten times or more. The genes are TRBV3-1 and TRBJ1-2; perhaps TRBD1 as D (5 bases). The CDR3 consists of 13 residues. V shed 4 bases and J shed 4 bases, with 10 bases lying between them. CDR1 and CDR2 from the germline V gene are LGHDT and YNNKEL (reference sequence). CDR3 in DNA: TGTGCCAGCAGCCTCCAGGGAGCCTATGGCTACACCTTC. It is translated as CASSLQGAYGYTF.

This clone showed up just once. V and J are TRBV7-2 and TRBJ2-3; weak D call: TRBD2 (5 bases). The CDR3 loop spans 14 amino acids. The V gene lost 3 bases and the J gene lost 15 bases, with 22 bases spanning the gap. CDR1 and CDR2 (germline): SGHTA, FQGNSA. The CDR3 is CASSFSEGTDTHYF. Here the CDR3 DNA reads TGTGCCAGCAGCTTCAGCGAGGGCACAGATACTCATTATTTT. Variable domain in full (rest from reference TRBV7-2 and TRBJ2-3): GAGVSQSPSNKVTEKGKDVELRCDPISGHTALYWYRQSLGQGLEFLIYFQGNSAPDKSGLPSDRFSAERTGGSVSTLTIQRTQQEDSAVYLCASSFSEGTDTHYFGPGTRLTVL.

The CDR3 here is CSAREASSSTDTQYF. CDR3 sequence (DNA): TGCAGTGCTAGAGAGGCTAGCAGCAGCACAGATACGCAGTATTTT. J is TRBJ2-3 and V is TRBV20-1, with D maybe TRBD2 (5 bases). The germline V gene has CDR1 DFQATT and CDR2 SNEGSKA (reference sequence). This CDR3 is built from 15 residues. V was shortened by 0 bases and J by 0 bases, with 10 bases between the two germline ends.

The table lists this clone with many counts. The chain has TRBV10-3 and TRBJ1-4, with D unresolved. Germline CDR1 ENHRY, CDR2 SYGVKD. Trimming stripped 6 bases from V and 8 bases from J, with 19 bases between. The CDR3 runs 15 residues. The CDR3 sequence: CAISEAGHEGEKLFF. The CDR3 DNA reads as TGTGCCATCAGCGAAGCCGGGCACGAGGGAGAAAAACTGTTTTTT.

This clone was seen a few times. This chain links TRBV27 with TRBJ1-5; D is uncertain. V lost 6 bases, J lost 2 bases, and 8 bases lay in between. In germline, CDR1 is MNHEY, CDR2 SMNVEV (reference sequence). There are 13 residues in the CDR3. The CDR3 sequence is CASSPDGNQPQHF. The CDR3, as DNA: TGTGCCAGCAGCCCGGATGGCAATCAGCCCCAGCATTTT.

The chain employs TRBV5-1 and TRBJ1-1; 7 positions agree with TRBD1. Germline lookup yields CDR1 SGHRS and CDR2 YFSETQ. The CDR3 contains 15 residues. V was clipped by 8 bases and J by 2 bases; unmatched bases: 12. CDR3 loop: CASSETTGFNTEAFF. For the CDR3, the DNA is TGCGCCAGTAGCGAAACGACAGGGTTTAACACTGAAGCTTTCTTT.

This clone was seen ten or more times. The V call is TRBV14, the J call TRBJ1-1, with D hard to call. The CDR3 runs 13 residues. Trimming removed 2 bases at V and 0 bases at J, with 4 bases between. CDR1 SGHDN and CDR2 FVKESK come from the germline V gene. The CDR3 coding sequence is TGTGCCAGCAGCCAACAGATGAACACTGAAGCTTTCTTT. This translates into CASSQQMNTEAFF.

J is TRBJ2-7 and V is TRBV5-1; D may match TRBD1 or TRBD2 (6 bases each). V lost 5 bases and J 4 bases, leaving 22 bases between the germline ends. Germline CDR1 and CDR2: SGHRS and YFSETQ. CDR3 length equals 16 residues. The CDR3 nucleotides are TGCGCCAGCAGACTATCGGGGGCTGGGGGATTTTACGAGCAGTACTTC. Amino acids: CASRLSGAGGFYEQYF.